What follows describes a single T cell receptor (beta chain). Its antigen remains unknown. A much larger clone differs from this one at a single base, so this may be a read error. Distinct nucleotide sequences in the sample also encode this CDR3. This record comes from a study of CD8+ T cells in alopecia areata. In five patients, CD4+ T cells were split by CD25+CD127- sorting. Both peripheral blood and punch biopsies of lesional scalp skin were obtained from patients who had alopecia areata. Sorting of CD4+ and CD8+ T cells was performed on PBMCs. Reverse transcription of extracted RNA yielded cDNA, which provided the sequencing template. Method: immunoSEQ multiplex PCR; TCRdb's copy keeps in-frame clones and lacks some. Among some 14,000 clones listed, roughly 61% were seen once. Study observations and caveats: An increase in clonality over normal scalp was evident in lesional scalp, especially alopecia totalis/universalis. In patients, TCRs were shared less clearly than in mice, and HLA may possibly be involved.

The trim removed 4 bases at V and 14 bases at J, leaving 10 bases unmatched. CDR1 MDHEN and CDR2 SYDVKM come from the germline V gene. This CDR3 comprises 13 residues. The V and J genes are TRBV28 and TRBJ2-5, with 10 bases aligning to TRBD2. This receptor was taken from a human donor with alopecia areata. The source material was CD4+ Tregs sorted from blood. CDR3 amino acids: CASSSTSGVRQYF. In DNA form, the CDR3 reads TGTGCCAGCAGTTCAACTAGCGGGGTCCGCCAATACTTC.